This TCR beta chain came from a study of spatial heterogeneity in lung cancer. Trimming removed 4 bases at V and 5 bases at J, with 15 bases between. The CDR3 extends over 14 amino acids. Germline V gives CDR1 SNHLY, CDR2 FYNNEI. The sample's time point: sample taken at primary tumor resection. Samples were obtained from more than 70 donors, all untreated early-stage non-small cell lung cancer patients. This clonotype occurred many times. One entry per CDR3 protein results from TCRdb running MiXCR on the 5' RACE reads. The sample yields about 80,000 distinct CDR3 sequences, about 8.5% seen once. This TCR came from a male donor with early-stage non-small cell lung cancer. Sequencing used PBMCs, obtained at surgery. The chain combines TRBV2 with TRBJ2-7, with D tentatively TRBD1 or TRBD2 (6 bases each). In DNA, the CDR3 is TGTGCCAGCAGTGGCCCAGGGGCTAGCGACGAGCAGTACTTC. Encoded protein: CASSGPGASDEQYF.